The source of this T cell receptor beta chain is a study of PD-L1 blockade in urothelial cancer. The wider study: Each patient had 0 to 3 earlier chemotherapy regimens.

Details on this clone: Its matching antigen is unknown.

Anywhere from 1 to 8 samples came from each patient, spanning pretreatment and on-treatment. Between the trimmed V and J ends, which lost 4 bases and 2 bases, there was a span of 7 bases. The CDR3 is made up of 13 amino acids. Germline CDR1 and CDR2: SGHRS and YFSETQ. Study observations and caveats: Better survival was forecast by a pretreatment blood TCR clonality below the median.

Synthetic TCR analog templates were spiked into each PCR. Sequencing used immunoSEQ multiplex PCR; TCRdb keeps in-frame clones, though not all of them. The data show some 28,000 clones, over 80% seen once. The sequencing here drew on PBMCs, taken around atezolizumab (anti-PD-L1) treatment. This receptor was obtained from a man aged 45-65 years with urothelial cancer. V gene TRBV5-1 combines with J gene TRBJ1-3; tentative D call: TRBD1 (6 bases). The CDR3: CASSPGAGNTIYF. DNA for the CDR3: TGCGCCAGCAGCCCAGGGGCTGGAAACACCATATATTTT.